These T cell receptor beta chains were read from a single sample in a study of OX40 agonist ivuxolimab in advanced cancers. Using immunoSEQ multiplex PCR, the repertoire was profiled, and TCRdb retains in-frame clones only, with some absent. The table shows around 56,000 clones, with 86% occurring only once. This specimen consisted of CD4+ or CD8+ T cells sorted from blood, obtained in a trial of the OX40 agonist ivuxolimab. These receptors all come from an adult with an advanced solid tumor such as melanoma, head and neck, liver or kidney cancer. The CDR3 runs from the conserved cysteine through the conserved F or W. Each record gives: clone size, D gene, J gene, V gene, CDR3 protein, CDR3 DNA. A D gene is named only where the DNA matches it firmly. Clone size is shown for a subset of rows, as once, few, many or a class of expanded clone.

.	TRBD2	TRBJ2-5	TRBV19	CASRGLAGGQETQYF	TGTGCCAGTAGAGGACTAGCGGGAGGGCAAGAGACCCAGTACTTC
.	TRBD1	TRBJ2-1	TRBV9	CASSEGAGVFEQFF	TGTGCCAGCAGCGAGGGGGCAGGGGTTTTCGAGCAGTTCTTC
.	.	TRBJ1-1	TRBV19	CASSLGPNTEAFF	TGTGCCAGTAGTTTGGGACCGAACACTGAAGCTTTCTTT
.	TRBD1	TRBJ1-2	TRBV28	CASSQGVPGSYGYTF	TGTGCCAGCAGTCAGGGGGTCCCCGGGTCATATGGCTACACCTTC
.	TRBD2	TRBJ2-1	TRBV28	CASSRTPGGYNEQFF	TGTGCCAGCAGTCGGACACCGGGGGGGTACAATGAGCAGTTCTTC
.	TRBD2	TRBJ2-1	TRBV5-1	CASSLRDYNNEQFF	TGCGCCAGCAGCTTGAGGGACTACAACAATGAGCAGTTCTTC
medium-sized	.	TRBJ1-4	TRBV7-9	CASSLDQEKLFF	TGTGCCAGCAGCTTAGATCAGGAAAAACTGTTTTTT
.	.	TRBJ2-7	TRBV10-3	CAISESPVLSYEQYF	TGTGCCATCAGTGAGTCACCAGTCCTTTCCTACGAGCAGTACTTC
.	TRBD1	TRBJ1-4	TRBV5-4	CASSLGVLGQGNEKLFF	TGTGCCAGCAGCCTTGGGGTATTGGGACAGGGGAATGAAAAACTGTTTTTT
.	TRBD2	TRBJ2-7	TRBV28	CASRRALAGGYEQYF	TGTGCCAGTAGACGGGCGCTAGCGGGAGGCTACGAGCAGTACTTC
.	.	TRBJ1-4	TRBV27	CASKDSTGMEKLFF	TGTGCCAGCAAAGATTCGACAGGAATGGAAAAACTGTTTTTT
.	.	TRBJ1-3	TRBV14	CASSQVPRSHSSGNTIYF	TGTGCCAGCAGCCAAGTTCCACGAAGCCATTCCTCTGGAAACACCATATATTTT
.	TRBD2	TRBJ2-7	TRBV11-2	CASSFITSGSYEQYF	TGTGCCAGCAGCTTCATAACTAGCGGATCCTACGAGCAGTACTTC
.	.	TRBJ1-3	TRBV18	CASSPSSGNTIYF	TGTGCCAGCTCACCTAGCTCTGGAAACACCATATATTTT
once	.	TRBJ1-5	TRBV5-6	CASSLGGFDGQPQHF	TGTGCCAGCAGCTTGGGAGGGTTCGACGGTCAGCCCCAGCATTTT
.	.	TRBJ2-5	TRBV5-1	CASRDTIQGTETQYF	TGCGCCAGCAGGGATACGATACAGGGGACTGAGACCCAGTACTTC
.	.	TRBJ2-3	TRBV7-9	CASSPSGQSTDTQYF	TGTGCCAGCAGCCCCAGCGGGCAGAGCACAGATACGCAGTATTTT
few	.	TRBJ2-5	TRBV4-1	CASSRGETQYF	TGCGCCAGCAGCCGAGGTGAGACCCAGTACTTC
.	.	TRBJ1-5	TRBV28	CASSSSRRRNQPQHF	TGTGCCAGCAGTAGCAGTAGACGGAGGAATCAGCCCCAGCATTTT
.	.	TRBJ2-7	TRBV28	CASSFSPSLNTYEQYF	TGTGCCAGCAGTTTCTCTCCCTCCCTAAACACCTACGAGCAGTACTTC
.	.	TRBJ2-7	TRBV9	CASSPRGTSRHEQYF	TGTGCCAGCAGCCCCAGGGGGACTAGTCGCCACGAGCAGTACTTC
.	.	TRBJ1-5	TRBV6-1	CASSAYRDQPQHF	TGTGCCAGCAGTGCCTATAGGGATCAGCCCCAGCATTTT
.	.	TRBJ2-1	TRBV19	CASSIVPALSYNEQFF	TGTGCCAGTAGTATAGTACCGGCACTCTCCTACAATGAGCAGTTCTTC
.	.	TRBJ2-3	TRBV7-2	CASSTAPVGATQYF	TGTGCCAGCAGCACAGCCCCGGTGGGGGCTACGCAGTATTTT